The 20 T cell receptor beta chains given below trace back to one sample, sequenced in a study of T cell responses to AZD1222 COVID-19 vaccine (dated by TCRdb to the early 2020s). The time point label of this sample denotes: about 28 days (+/-7) after the second vaccine dose. The library relied on the immunoSEQ multiplex PCR assay. Drawn from immuneACCESS, this table holds only the in-frame rearrangements with V and J called that TCRdb kept. Clones are partly lost; checked studies trace under half to an unresolved V gene and leave the rest unexplained. The sample table lists 150,000 to 250,000 clones, roughly 92% of them with a count of one. Clones ranked in the top ten supply about 3.5% of the sample. This specimen consisted of peripheral blood, obtained 28 days after the second AZD1222 dose. These receptors all stem from an adult who received the AZD1222 COVID-19 vaccine.

This clone showed up just once. This rearrangement joins TRBV7-3 to TRBJ2-1; 14 bases match TRBD2. V dropped 5 bases and J dropped 9; count of bases not matched to a gene: 12. The CDR3 loop spans 17 amino acids. The germline V gene encodes CDR1 SGHTA and CDR2 FQGTGA. CDR3 coding DNA: TGTGCCAGCAGCATGACTGTGGGACTAGCGGGAGTGGGTGAGCAGTTCTTC. It encodes CASSMTVGLAGVGEQFF.

The chain uses TRBV5-1 and TRBJ2-1; 10 nucleotides match TRBD2. From germline, CDR1 is SGHRS and CDR2 YFSETQ. V shed 4 bases and J 8 bases; nucleotides not matched to a gene: 9. The CDR3 is made up of 15 amino acids. CDR3 coding DNA: TGCGCCAGCAGCCTACTAGCGGGGTCAGGCGATGAGCAGTTCTTC. Amino acids: CASSLLAGSGDEQFF.

V is TRBV11-2 and J is TRBJ2-1; D gene unclear. Germline V lookup: CDR1 SGHAT, CDR2 FQNNGV. The CDR3 extends over 14 amino acids. V lost 4 bases, J lost 4 bases, and 11 bases lay in between. CDR3 nucleotide sequence: TGTGCCAGCAGCTACGCAACGAGTTACAATGAGCAGTTCTTC. Its translation is CASSYATSYNEQFF.

The rearrangement joins TRBV9 to TRBJ2-7; maybe TRBD2 (5 bases). This CDR3 spans 14 amino acids. The V end lost 3 bases, the J end lost 1 base, and 11 bases lay between the germline ends. Germline V gives CDR1 SGDLS, CDR2 YYNGEE. CDR3 coding DNA: TGTGCCAGCAGCGCCAGCTCGGGATCCTACGAGCAGTACTTC. As protein: CASSASSGSYEQYF.

The chain joins TRBV7-8 to TRBJ2-1; 9 bases agree with TRBD2. There are 18 residues in the CDR3. CDR1 SGHVS and CDR2 FQNEAQ come from the germline V gene. The V segment lost 1 base and the J segment 0 bases; nucleotides outside the gene matches: 7. In DNA, the CDR3 is TGTGCCAGCAGCTTAGTTGCGGGAGGGTCCCGCTCCTACAATGAGCAGTTCTTC. It encodes CASSLVAGGSRSYNEQFF. Supplemented by reference TRBV7-8 and TRBJ2-1, the full variable domain reads GAGVSQSPRYKVAKRGQDVALRCDPISGHVSLFWYQQALGQGPEFLTYFQNEAQLDKSGLPSDRFFAERPEGSVSTLKIQRTQQEDSAVYLCASSLVAGGSRSYNEQFFGPGTRLTVL.

The chain carries TRBV28 and TRBJ2-7; the match to TRBD2 covers 8 bases. V shed 6 bases, J shed 2 bases, and the junction held 6 bases outside the gene matches. Germline CDR1 and CDR2: MDHEN and SYDVKM. The CDR3 spans 14 residues. CDR3 in amino acids: CASRSSGDPYEQYF. CDR3 DNA sequence: TGTGCCAGCAGGAGTAGCGGGGACCCCTACGAGCAGTACTTC.

The J gene is TRBJ1-2, the V gene TRBV5-1; D perhaps matches TRBD1 (5 bases). CDR1 and CDR2 from the germline V gene are SGHRS and YFSETQ. The CDR3 contains 14 residues. V dropped 5 bases and J dropped 2 bases, with 13 bases sitting between them. The CDR3 DNA reads TGCGCCAGCAGGGTGGGGGAAAGGAACTATGGCTACACCTTC. Its translation: CASRVGERNYGYTF.

This rearrangement joins TRBV24-1 to TRBJ2-2; D is possibly TRBD1 or TRBD2 (6 bases each). The V and J ends lost 12 bases and 6 bases respectively, with 16 bases between them. This CDR3 comprises 13 residues. Germline values: CDR1 KGHDR, CDR2 SFDVKD. CDR3 region: CASGGAPAGELFF. In DNA form, the CDR3 reads TGTGCCTCCGGGGGCGCCCCCGCCGGGGAGCTGTTTTTT.

This chain connects TRBV11-2 to TRBJ2-1; the D gene is possibly TRBD2 (5 bases). Germline V gene data show CDR1 as SGHAT and CDR2 as FQNNGV. The CDR3 runs to 13 residues. The germline V and J ends were trimmed by 7 bases and 10 bases, with 17 bases remaining between them. CDR3 in DNA: TGTGCCAGCAACGGTGGGTCCCCGGGGGAGCAGTTCTTC. Its protein product is CASNGGSPGEQFF.

V gene TRBV29-1 combines with J gene TRBJ1-1; TRBD1 aligns across 7 bases. This CDR3 has 13 amino acids. V lost 4 bases to trimming and J lost 7 bases; unmatched junction nucleotides: 9. Germline loops: CDR1 SQVTM, CDR2 ANQGSEA. CDR3 in amino acids: CSVGPGGGVEAFF. CDR3 nucleotides: TGCAGCGTTGGGCCAGGGGGGGGCGTTGAAGCTTTCTTT.

This rearrangement joins TRBV28 to TRBJ2-1; 12 bases fit TRBD2. Germline V gene lookup returns CDR1 MDHEN and CDR2 SYDVKM. Trimming took 4 bases from V and 4 from J; bases not matched to a gene: 8. This CDR3 is 17 amino acids long. Here the CDR3 DNA reads TGTGCCAGCAGTTCCCGGTCTAGCGGGAGGGTTTACAATGAGCAGTTCTTC. Residues: CASSSRSSGRVYNEQFF. Supplemented by reference TRBV28 and TRBJ2-1, the full variable domain reads DVKVTQSSRYLVKRTGEKVFLECVQDMDHENMFWYRQDPGLGLRLIYFSYDVKMKEKGDIPEGYSVSREKKERFSLILESASTNQTSMYLCASSSRSSGRVYNEQFFGPGTRLTVL.

This chain links TRBV18 with TRBJ2-7; D is unresolved. This CDR3 region has 17 residues. The germline gives CDR1 KGHSH, CDR2 LQKENI. Trimming removed 2 bases at V and 1 base at J, with 18 bases between. The CDR3 loop is CASSPVVLQVPSYEQYF. DNA for the CDR3: TGTGCCAGCTCACCAGTGGTTTTGCAGGTACCTTCCTACGAGCAGTACTTC.

The V gene is TRBV7-6, the J gene TRBJ1-6; the D gene is possibly TRBD1 (5 bases). The CDR3 is 13 residues long. Germline V lookup: CDR1 SGHVS, CDR2 FNYEAQ. Trimming pared 8 bases from V and 7 bases from J, leaving 12 bases between. As DNA, the CDR3 is TGTGCCAGCGGGGCGCTCAAAAATTCACCCCTCCACTTT. It is translated as CASGALKNSPLHF.

The J gene is TRBJ2-5, the V gene TRBV28, with D possibly TRBD2 on 5 matching bases. Trimming shortened V by 5 bases and J by 1 base, and 11 bases separated the two germline ends. CDR3 length: 14 amino acids. Germline CDR1 reads MDHEN; CDR2 reads SYDVKM. The CDR3 bases are TGTGCCAGCAGTCCGCAGCGGATCCAAGAGACCCAGTACTTC. Amino acid sequence: CASSPQRIQETQYF.

This chain uses TRBV19 with TRBJ2-3; 7 bases are a match to TRBD2. In germline, CDR1 is LNHDA, CDR2 SQIVND (reference sequence). CDR3 size: 16 residues. V was clipped by 3 bases and J by 2 bases; unmatched bases: 8. The CDR3 coding sequence is TGTGCCAGTAGTATTCGGGGCGGGAGTCACACAGATACGCAGTATTTT. The encoded protein is CASSIRGGSHTDTQYF.

The rearrangement uses TRBV5-1 and TRBJ1-1; D is unclear. The CDR3 sequence is 14 residues long. Germline V gene data show CDR1 as SGHRS and CDR2 as YFSETQ. V was trimmed by 3 bases and J by 4 bases, leaving 13 bases between them. CDR3 nucleotides: TGCGCCAGCAGCTCAGGACTGACGGGCACTGAAGCTTTCTTT. It codes for CASSSGLTGTEAFF.

The chain has TRBV3-1 (or the pseudogene TRBV3-2) and TRBJ1-6; 8 nucleotides line up with TRBD1. Germline V gives CDR1 LGHDT, CDR2 YNNKEL (reference sequence). The V and J ends lost 5 bases and 9 bases, in that order; junction bases with no gene match: 12. This CDR3 has 16 residues. CDR3 in DNA: TGTGCCAGCAGCTCGCCCGACAGGGGCCCTTTTTCACCCCTCCACTTT. Translation gives CASSSPDRGPFSPLHF.

This clone occurred once. The V call is TRBV5-1, the J call TRBJ2-1, with TRBD2 identical over 11 bases. Germline assignment: CDR1 SGHRS and CDR2 YFSETQ. There are 16 residues in the CDR3. V shed 4 bases and J 3 bases; nucleotides not matched to a gene: 6. The CDR3 bases are TGCGCCAGCAGCCTCCCAACTAGCGGGGGCTACAATGAGCAGTTCTTC. It translates to CASSLPTSGGYNEQFF.

The V call is TRBV19, the J call TRBJ2-3; TRBD1 agrees at 9 bases. The germline V gene has CDR1 LNHDA and CDR2 SQIVND (reference sequence). This CDR3 spans 15 amino acids. J lost 4 bases, V lost 4 bases, and 6 bases had no gene match. The CDR3: CASSTSGQGADTQYF. CDR3 nucleotide sequence: TGTGCCAGTAGTACATCGGGACAGGGAGCAGATACGCAGTATTTT. Using reference TRBV19 and TRBJ2-3 for the parts outside the CDR3, the full variable domain is DGGITQSPKYLFRKEGQNVTLSCEQNLNHDAMYWYRQDPGQGLRLIYYSQIVNDFQKGDIAEGYSVSREKKESFPLTVTSAQKNPTAFYLCASSTSGQGADTQYFGPGTRLTVL.

This clone occurred a few times. This chain connects TRBV30 to TRBJ2-7, with 12 bases lining up with TRBD2. Germline CDR1 reads GTSNPN; CDR2 reads SVGIG (reference sequence). With V trimmed by 8 bases and J by 7 bases, 9 bases remained unmatched. The CDR3 is 13 residues long. The CDR3 coding sequence is TGTGCCGGGACGACTAGCGGGAGCGGTGAGCAGTACTTC. It yields the protein CAGTTSGSGEQYF.